The clone carrying this T cell receptor beta chain was detected a few times. Antigen specificity is unknown. The sample comes from a study of cytomegalovirus exposure and HLA in healthy donors. The CDR3 runs 15 residues. J lost 4 bases, V lost 2 bases, and 8 bases had no gene match. Per germline, CDR1 SGHTA and CDR2 FQGTGA. PCR employed 60 Vbeta and 13 Jbeta primers. The data were produced by immunoSEQ multiplex PCR, yet TCRdb's version contains in-frame clones alone and is incomplete. This table has 150,000 or so clones, about three quarters appearing once. Study conclusions and caveats: Most TCR beta V segments were productive about 90% or about 30% of the time in an earlier analysis.

Source material: PBMCs. This sequence originates from a man aged 35-49 years in good health and CMV-seropositive. The V call is TRBV7-3, the J call TRBJ2-7; the match to TRBD2 covers 7 bases. The CDR3 here is CASSLDRGSLYEQYF. CDR3 sequence (DNA): TGTGCCAGCAGCTTAGACCGCGGGAGTCTTTACGAGCAGTACTTC.